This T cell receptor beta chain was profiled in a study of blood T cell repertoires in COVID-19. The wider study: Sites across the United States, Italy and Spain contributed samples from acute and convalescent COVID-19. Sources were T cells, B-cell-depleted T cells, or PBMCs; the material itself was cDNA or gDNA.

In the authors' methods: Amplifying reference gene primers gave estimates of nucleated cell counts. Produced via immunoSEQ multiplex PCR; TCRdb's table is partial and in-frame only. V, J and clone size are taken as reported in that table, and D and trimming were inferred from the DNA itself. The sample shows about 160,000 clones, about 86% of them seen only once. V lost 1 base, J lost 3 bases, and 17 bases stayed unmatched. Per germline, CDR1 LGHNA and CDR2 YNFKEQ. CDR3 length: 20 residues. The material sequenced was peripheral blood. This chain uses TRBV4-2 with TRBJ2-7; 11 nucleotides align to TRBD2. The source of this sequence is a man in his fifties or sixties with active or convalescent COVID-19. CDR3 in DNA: TGTGCCAGCAGCCAAGTAACCCCCGGGGGTAGCGGGAGGGATCTCTACGAGCAGTACTTC. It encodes CASSQVTPGGSGRDLYEQYF.